This TCR beta chain came from a study of T-cell reconstitution after alpha-beta-depleted transplantation in children. Regarding the study as a whole: Newly made T cells mostly supplied T-cell counts and diversity one year after transplant.

Per germline, CDR1 SGHVS and CDR2 FNYEAQ. This CDR3 has 17 amino acids. V lost 1 base to trimming and J lost 0 bases, with 10 bases between them. It was with unique molecular identifiers that the TCRbeta library was prepared. TCRdb itself ran the PCR reads through MiXCR, one entry per CDR3 protein. The sample has about 980,000 distinct CDR3 sequences, under 30% seen once; the top ten hold 28%. Turning to this clonotype: Its antigen is not identified.

This clonotype was obtained from a boy in the first two years of life who had a stem cell transplant for SCID, so the T cells may come from the graft donor. The material was PBMCs, mostly from graft donor cells, obtained 360 days after TCRalphabeta/CD19-depleted stem cell transplant. The chain employs TRBV7-6 and TRBJ2-6; no definite D call. DNA for the CDR3: TGTGCCAGCAGCTTAGTACCCGGACCCTCTGGGGCCAACGTCCTGACTTTC. Amino acids: CASSLVPGPSGANVLTF.